The present T cell receptor (beta chain) was sequenced within a study of T-cell memory formation after mild COVID-19. Looking at the study overall: TCR clustering was largely donor specific. Study-wide points: Shrinking CD4+ clones were chiefly CM and EM; CD8+ ones were chiefly EMRA.

The CDR3 sequence is 13 residues long. Per germline, CDR1 SGHRS and CDR2 YFSETQ. V was pared by 3 bases and J by 2 bases, with 6 bases between. Of note for this clonotype: Its specificity is unknown.

TCRdb reanalysed the 5' RACE reads using MiXCR and keeps one entry per CDR3 protein. The data show some 57,000 distinct CDR3 sequences, 9% to 15% seen once. Sequenced: PBMCs or a T cell subset sorted from them (not recorded which). This chain links TRBV5-1 with TRBJ1-3; D not certain. This receptor was identified in a young man who had mild COVID-19 (a few samples of this study predate the infection). Cell type and time point are not known. Here the CDR3 reads CASSSRAGNTIYF. CDR3 coding DNA: TGCGCCAGCAGCTCGAGGGCTGGAAACACCATATATTTT.